One sample yielded the 32 T cell receptor beta chains listed below, sequenced in a study of sequential checkpoint blockade in melanoma. Repertoires were generated with immunoSEQ multiplex PCR, while TCRdb's copy carries only in-frame clones and drops some. Of over 15,000 clones in the sample, around 80% are singletons; the top ten hold about 12%. Treatment here: randomized to nivolumab then ipilimumab (arm A) or the reverse (arm B). The source material was CD8+ T cells sorted from blood (inferred from file names), sampled from a patient given nivolumab and ipilimumab in sequence. These TCRs come from a human donor with melanoma.

This clone was seen only once. This rearrangement joins TRBV7-2 to TRBJ2-7, with 8 bases identical to TRBD2. The CDR3 extends over 15 amino acids. Germline loops: CDR1 SGHTA, CDR2 FQGNSA. With 5 bases clipped from V and 2 bases from J, the junction kept 8 bases outside the gene matches. The CDR3 protein is CASSDLGRGAYEQYF. The CDR3 bases are TGTGCCAGCAGCGACCTGGGGCGGGGGGCCTACGAGCAGTACTTC.

The chain recombines TRBV7-8 with TRBJ2-7; 9 positions agree with TRBD1. This CDR3 has 18 residues. With V trimmed by 4 bases and J by 0 bases, 13 bases remained unmatched. Germline V CDR1 and CDR2: SGHVS, FQNEAQ. CDR3 DNA sequence: TGTGCCAGCAGCTCCACCTTTGGGACAGGGTTGAGCTCCTACGAGCAGTACTTC. Translated, it gives CASSSTFGTGLSSYEQYF.

The J gene is TRBJ2-7, the V gene TRBV7-9; D gene unclear. V lost 1 base to trimming and J lost 3 bases, with 7 bases between them. This CDR3 has 13 amino acids. Germline CDR1 and CDR2: SEHNR and FQNEAQ (reference sequence). The CDR3, as DNA: TGTGCCAGCAGCTTAGGTGGCAACTACGAGCAGTACTTC. As protein: CASSLGGNYEQYF.

The chain combines TRBV28 with TRBJ1-5; no clear D gene. The V end was cut by 0 bases, the J end by 6 bases, with 12 bases between. The CDR3 runs to 15 residues. CDR1 and CDR2 (germline): MDHEN, SYDVKM. CDR3: CASSLWAGSSQPQHF. CDR3 nucleotide sequence: TGTGCCAGCAGTTTATGGGCAGGATCGAGTCAGCCCCAGCATTTT.

This clone was counted once. This rearrangement joins TRBV13 to TRBJ2-7, with 8 nucleotides matching TRBD1. There are 13 residues in the CDR3. Germline trimming cut 4 bases from V and 5 bases from J; bases unmatched to any gene: 4. Germline V gives CDR1 PRHDT, CDR2 FYEKMQ (reference sequence). For the CDR3, the DNA is TGTGCCAGCAGCTCGGACAGGGCCCACGAGCAGTACTTC. It codes for CASSSDRAHEQYF.

This sequence joins TRBV18 and TRBJ2-7, with TRBD2 identical over 8 bases. Germline-derived CDR1 and CDR2 are KGHSH and LQKENI. V shed 4 bases, J shed 2 bases, and the junction held 4 bases outside the gene matches. This CDR3 has 14 amino acids. CDR3 amino acids: CASSLAGGAYEQYF. CDR3 DNA sequence: TGTGCCAGCTCACTCGCGGGGGGAGCCTACGAGCAGTACTTC.

This clone was counted a few times. The genes are TRBV7-6 and TRBJ2-7; a weak D match, TRBD1 (6 bases). Germline V gene data show CDR1 as SGHVS and CDR2 as FNYEAQ. The CDR3 has 13 amino acids. The V gene lost 3 bases and the J gene lost 3 bases, with 9 bases spanning the gap. The CDR3 sequence is CASSFAQGYEQYF. CDR3 DNA: TGTGCCAGCAGCTTCGCACAGGGCTACGAGCAGTACTTC.

The rearrangement links TRBV12-5 to TRBJ1-4; a possible D gene is TRBD1 (5 bases). The CDR3 is 20 residues long. CDR1 LGHNT and CDR2 FRNRAP come from the germline V gene. Trimming removed 5 bases from V and 2 bases from J, with 27 bases in between. As DNA, the CDR3 is TGTGCTAGTGGTACCCCTCCAGGGTTAAAGGGCCGATTGACTAATGAAAAACTGTTTTTT. It translates to CASGTPPGLKGRLTNEKLFF.

This clone appeared a few times. The V and J genes are TRBV7-9 and TRBJ1-4; D unresolved. The CDR3 spans 15 residues. Trimming cost V 1 base and J 5 bases, with 11 bases left between them. CDR1 and CDR2 (germline): SEHNR, FQNEAQ (reference sequence). The CDR3 sequence is CASSLGQRLNEKLFF. Written as DNA, the CDR3 is TGTGCCAGCAGCTTAGGTCAGAGGCTAAATGAAAAACTGTTTTTT.

The V gene is TRBV30, the J gene TRBJ2-7; D not resolved. V gave up 0 bases and J gave up 1 base, with 16 bases separating them. Germline V gene data show CDR1 as GTSNPN and CDR2 as SVGIG (reference sequence). This CDR3 is 16 amino acids long. The CDR3 region has the DNA TGTGCCTGGAGTGTAAGGTGGGCCGCGAGTTCCTACGAGCAGTACTTC. Protein product: CAWSVRWAASSYEQYF.

This chain connects TRBV19 to TRBJ1-2; D possibly corresponds to TRBD1 (6 bases). The V end lost 4 bases, the J end lost 0 bases, and 18 bases lay between the germline ends. The CDR3 length is 17 residues. Per germline, CDR1 LNHDA and CDR2 SQIVND (reference sequence). This CDR3 reads CASSNTGKGLTNYGYTF. The CDR3 region has the DNA TGTGCCAGTAGTAATACAGGGAAGGGTTTGACTAACTATGGCTACACCTTC.

The rearrangement joins TRBV4-3 to TRBJ2-7, with a possible D match to TRBD2 (6 bases). CDR1 and CDR2 (germline): LGHNA, YSLEER. Trimming took off 0 bases at V and 4 bases at J, with 13 bases between the two ends. The CDR3 has 15 amino acids. CDR3 sequence: CASSQDLGAGYEQYF. CDR3 bases: TGCGCCAGCAGCCAAGACCTAGGGGCGGGGTACGAGCAGTACTTC.

This clone is judged medium-sized (0.01 to 0.1%). Other DNA sequences in the same sample also yield this CDR3. V and J are TRBV6-5 and TRBJ1-2, with 8 bases that match TRBD1. The CDR3 is 13 amino acids. Germline-derived CDR1 and CDR2 are MNHEY and SVGAGI. V gave up 4 bases and J gave up 6 bases; unmatched junction bases: 4. The CDR3 sequence is CASSSQGADGYTF. The CDR3 DNA follows: TGTGCCAGCAGTTCCCAGGGGGCGGATGGCTACACCTTC.

The DNA of the CDR3 is TGCGCCAGCAGCCAATACAGGGGCAACAATCAGCCCCAGCATTTT. Amino acids: CASSQYRGNNQPQHF. V gene TRBV4-3 combines with J gene TRBJ1-5; 7 nucleotides agree with TRBD1. Per the germline V gene, CDR1 is LGHNA and CDR2 is YSLEER. This CDR3 is built from 15 residues. Trimming cost V 2 bases and J 3 bases; bases outside gene matches: 4.

This clone was seen a few times. The gene calls are TRBV5-5 and TRBJ1-1, with D possibly matching TRBD1 (6 bases). Trimming took 1 base from V and 4 from J, leaving 11 bases between them. This CDR3 is 14 amino acids long. Germline loops: CDR1 SGHKS, CDR2 YYEKEE (reference sequence). As DNA, the CDR3 is TGTGCCAGCAGCTTGTCTCCAGGGGCCACTGAAGCTTTCTTT. Translated: CASSLSPGATEAFF. The full variable domain, rest sourced from reference TRBV5-5 and TRBJ1-1, is DAGVTQSPTHLIKTRGQQVTLRCSPISGHKSVSWYQQVLGQGPQFIFQYYEKEERGRGNFPDRFSARQFPNYSSELNVNALLLGDSALYLCASSLSPGATEAFFGQGTRLTVV.

The chain combines TRBV9 with TRBJ1-5; 10 bases are a match to TRBD1. CDR1 and CDR2 (germline): SGDLS, YYNGEE. The CDR3 consists of 15 residues. The V gene end was trimmed by 0 bases and the J gene end by 8 bases; junction bases not matched to a gene: 5. In DNA, the CDR3 is TGTGCCAGCAGCGTAGGCGGGACAGGGGATGAGCCCCAGCATTTT. Amino acid sequence: CASSVGGTGDEPQHF.

The chain carries TRBV19 and TRBJ2-7, with 11 bases aligning to TRBD2. There are 15 residues in the CDR3. The germline gives CDR1 LNHDA, CDR2 SQIVND (reference sequence). V lost 5 bases to trimming and J lost 5 bases; unmatched junction nucleotides: 8. The CDR3 spells CASSPTSGVVNEQYF. In DNA form, the CDR3 reads TGTGCCAGTAGTCCGACTAGCGGGGTGGTGAACGAGCAGTACTTC.

This chain uses TRBV5-1 with TRBJ1-6; 7 positions agree with TRBD1. The junction had 4 bases not matched to a gene; V was cut back by 5 bases and J by 5 bases. The germline gives CDR1 SGHRS, CDR2 YFSETQ. This CDR3 has 14 residues. The CDR3, as DNA: TGCGCCAGCAGTCCCGGGACAGATAATTCACCCCTCCACTTT. This encodes CASSPGTDNSPLHF.

The gene calls are TRBV4-3 and TRBJ2-7; D gene unclear. V gave up 0 bases and J gave up 5 bases, with 11 bases separating them. Germline loops: CDR1 LGHNA, CDR2 YSLEER. This CDR3 spans 14 amino acids. CDR3 in amino acids: CASSQDRLDNEQYF. The CDR3 bases are TGCGCCAGCAGCCAAGATCGTCTAGATAACGAGCAGTACTTC.

The chain is built from TRBV30 and TRBJ2-7, with 9 bases aligning to TRBD1. The CDR3 consists of 14 residues. CDR1 is GTSNPN and CDR2 is SVGIG in the germline V gene (reference sequence). The trim removed 0 bases at V and 6 bases at J, leaving 6 bases unmatched. In nucleotides, the CDR3 is TGTGCCTGGAGTGTAGCGGGGACAGGGCGCGAGCAGTACTTC. This sequence encodes CAWSVAGTGREQYF.

This clone was counted once. The rearrangement links TRBV5-4 to TRBJ1-4; 8 positions agree with TRBD1. CDR1 and CDR2 from the germline V gene are SGHNT and YYREEE (reference sequence). Trimming at V came to 2 bases and at J to 7 bases, leaving 10 bases not matched to a gene. The CDR3 runs 16 residues. The CDR3 sequence is CASSLETGQGGEKLFF. The CDR3 DNA sequence: TGTGCCAGCAGCTTAGAAACCGGACAGGGTGGTGAAAAACTGTTTTTT.

V usage is TRBV9 and J usage is TRBJ2-7; tentatively, D is TRBD2 (6 bases). This CDR3 region has 13 residues. The germline V and J ends were trimmed by 0 bases and 6 bases, with 10 bases remaining between them. Germline V gene sequence: CDR1 SGDLS, CDR2 YYNGEE. CDR3 sequence: CASSVVSGGEQYF. The CDR3 nucleotides read TGTGCCAGCAGCGTAGTATCCGGGGGCGAGCAGTACTTC. The full variable domain, completed using reference TRBV9 and TRBJ2-7, is DSGVTQTPKHLITATGQRVTLRCSPRSGDLSVYWYQQSLDQGLQFLIQYYNGEERAKGNILERFSAQQFPDLHSELNLSSLELGDSALYFCASSVVSGGEQYFGPGTRLTVT.

The chain uses TRBV28 and TRBJ2-2, with 13 bases lining up with TRBD2. This CDR3 spans 15 amino acids. The V gene end was trimmed by 5 bases and the J gene end by 7 bases; junction bases not matched to a gene: 4. The germline V gene encodes CDR1 MDHEN and CDR2 SYDVKM. DNA of the CDR3: TGTGCCAGCAGTCCGGGACTAGCGGGATACGGGGAGCTGTTTTTT. This gives the protein CASSPGLAGYGELFF.

CDR3 bases: TGCGCCAGCAGCCTGGGGACAGGGATTTCCTACGAGCAGTACTTC. This translates into CASSLGTGISYEQYF. V is TRBV4-3 and J is TRBJ2-7, with TRBD1 matching over 9 bases. J was trimmed by 1 base and V by 4 bases; bases with no gene match: 5. Germline CDR1 is LGHNA and CDR2 is YSLEER. This CDR3 contains 15 residues.

This clone was counted between two and nine times. This chain uses TRBV18 with TRBJ2-7, with TRBD1 matching 9 bases. The CDR3 length is 15 residues. Germline trimming cut 6 bases from V and 5 bases from J; bases unmatched to any gene: 11. Germline loops: CDR1 KGHSH, CDR2 LQKENI. CDR3 region: CASSLSGTGFNEQYF. The CDR3 DNA is TGTGCCAGCTCGCTCTCCGGGACAGGGTTCAACGAGCAGTACTTC.

This clone was recorded a few times. The V call is TRBV27, the J call TRBJ2-1, with 10 bases that match TRBD2. The trim removed 7 bases at V and 4 bases at J, leaving 7 bases unmatched. Germline CDR1 and CDR2: MNHEY and SMNVEV (reference sequence). The CDR3 length is 15 residues. CDR3 coding DNA: TGTGCCAGCACTCCCTCTAGCGGGAGATACAATGAGCAGTTCTTC. It specifies CASTPSSGRYNEQFF.

The chain has TRBV25-1 and TRBJ2-7; TRBD2 is a possible D gene (5 bases). This CDR3 spans 13 amino acids. Looked up from germline, CDR1 is MGHDK and CDR2 is SYGVNS. Trimming cost V 5 bases and J 6 bases, with 14 bases left between them. CDR3 DNA sequence: TGTGCCAGCAGTTCGGGGTCCAACACCGAGCAGTACTTC. Its translation: CASSSGSNTEQYF.

The genes are TRBV4-1 and TRBJ1-3; D is perhaps TRBD1 (5 bases). V was cut by 4 bases and J by 0 bases, with 13 bases left in between. CDR1 is MGHRA and CDR2 is YSYEKL in the germline V gene. The CDR3 is 16 amino acids. The CDR3 spells CASSLLQVLSGNTIYF. CDR3 in DNA: TGCGCCAGCAGCCTACTACAGGTTCTCTCTGGAAACACCATATATTTT.

The rearrangement links TRBV9 to TRBJ2-7, with D possibly matching TRBD2 (6 bases). Germline assignment: CDR1 SGDLS and CDR2 YYNGEE. Trimming cost V 4 bases and J 3 bases, with 14 bases left between them. The CDR3 is made up of 14 amino acids. DNA of the CDR3: TGTGCCAGCAGCACTAGGGAGGACGGCTACGAGCAGTACTTC. It specifies CASSTREDGYEQYF. Variable domain in full (rest from reference TRBV9 and TRBJ2-7): DSGVTQTPKHLITATGQRVTLRCSPRSGDLSVYWYQQSLDQGLQFLIQYYNGEERAKGNILERFSAQQFPDLHSELNLSSLELGDSALYFCASSTREDGYEQYFGPGTRLTVT.

V is TRBV4-1 and J is TRBJ2-1, with D unclear. There are 14 residues in the CDR3. Germline CDR1 is MGHRA and CDR2 is YSYEKL. The V gene lost 1 base and the J gene lost 7 bases, with 11 bases spanning the gap. The CDR3 sequence is CASSQVEVWNEQFF. In DNA, the CDR3 is TGCGCCAGCAGCCAAGTAGAAGTGTGGAATGAGCAGTTCTTC.

V gene TRBV27 combines with J gene TRBJ2-7, with D perhaps matching TRBD2 (5 bases). CDR1 and CDR2 from the germline V gene are MNHEY and SMNVEV (reference sequence). The CDR3 covers 14 residues. The ends were cut back, 4 bases at V and 2 bases at J, with 12 bases in the middle. The CDR3 coding sequence is TGTGCCAGCAGTTCCCCGGGAAGGCCCTACGAGCAGTACTTC. Residues: CASSSPGRPYEQYF.

The chain combines TRBV9 with TRBJ2-1; D possibly corresponds to TRBD1 (6 bases). CDR3 length equals 16 residues. V was pared by 6 bases and J by 5 bases, with 21 bases between. Germline assignment: CDR1 SGDLS and CDR2 YYNGEE. CDR3 protein: CASTLQGSVLNNEQFF. CDR3 bases: TGTGCCAGCACCCTACAGGGTAGTGTCCTTAACAATGAGCAGTTCTTC.